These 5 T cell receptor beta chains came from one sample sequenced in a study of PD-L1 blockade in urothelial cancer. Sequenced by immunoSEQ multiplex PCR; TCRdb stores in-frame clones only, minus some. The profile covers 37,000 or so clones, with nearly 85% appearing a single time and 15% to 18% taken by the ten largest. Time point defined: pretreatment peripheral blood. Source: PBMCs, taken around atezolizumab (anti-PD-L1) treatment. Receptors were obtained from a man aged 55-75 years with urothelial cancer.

CDR3 in DNA: TGTGCCAGCAGACGACAGGGCCCCACTGAAGCTTTCTTT. Residues: CASRRQGPTEAFF. The chain is built from TRBV6-5 and TRBJ1-1, with 7 bases lining up with TRBD1. CDR1 MNHEY and CDR2 SVGAGI come from the germline V gene. With V trimmed by 6 bases and J by 4 bases, 5 bases remained unmatched. The length of the CDR3 is 13 residues.

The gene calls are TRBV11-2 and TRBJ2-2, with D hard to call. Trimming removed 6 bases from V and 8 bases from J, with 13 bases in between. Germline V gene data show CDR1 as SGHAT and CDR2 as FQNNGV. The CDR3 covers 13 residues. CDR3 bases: TGTGCCAGCAGGTTCTATAGTGCGGGGGAGCTGTTTTTT. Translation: CASRFYSAGELFF.

CDR3 bases: TGTGCCAGCATGCCCGACAGGCTTTATGGCTACACCTTC. Protein sequence: CASMPDRLYGYTF. The chain combines TRBV6-5 with TRBJ1-2, with a weak D call TRBD1 (6 bases). The CDR3 is made up of 13 amino acids. The germline CDR1 and CDR2 sequences are MNHEY and SVGAGI. Between the trimmed V and J ends, which lost 7 bases and 5 bases, there was a span of 14 bases.

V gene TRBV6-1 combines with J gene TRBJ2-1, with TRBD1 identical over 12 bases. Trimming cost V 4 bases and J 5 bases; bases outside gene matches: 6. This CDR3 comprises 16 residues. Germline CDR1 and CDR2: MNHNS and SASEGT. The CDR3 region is CASSGGQGARNNEQFF. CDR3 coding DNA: TGTGCCAGCAGTGGGGGACAGGGGGCCCGAAACAATGAGCAGTTCTTC.

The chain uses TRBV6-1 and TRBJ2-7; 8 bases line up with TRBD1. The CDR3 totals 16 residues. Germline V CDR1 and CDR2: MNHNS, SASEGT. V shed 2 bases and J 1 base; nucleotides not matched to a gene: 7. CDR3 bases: TGTGCCAGCAGTGAACTGACAGGGGTCCCTTCCTACGAGCAGTACTTC. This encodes CASSELTGVPSYEQYF.